One and the same sample provided the 19 T cell receptor beta chains below, sequenced in a study of blood T cell repertoires in COVID-19 (dated by TCRdb to about 2020). The protocol used for the library was the immunoSEQ multiplex PCR assay. TCRdb's version of the immuneACCESS table is confined to in-frame rearrangements and falls short of the full clone set. An unresolved V gene accounts for under half of the shortfall where checked; the remainder is of unknown origin. For this sample the table gives under 200,000 clones, of which more than 65% were detected only once. 8.1% of the sample lies in the top ten. Material: peripheral blood. These receptors were taken from a woman aged 60-75 years with COVID-19, enrolled during active disease.

V gene TRBV29-1 combines with J gene TRBJ1-4; D gene uncertain. The ends were cut back, 4 bases at V and 8 bases at J, with 8 bases in the middle. The CDR3 runs to 11 residues. Germline V gene data show CDR1 as SQVTM and CDR2 as ANQGSEA. CDR3 protein: CSVAAGEKLFF. The CDR3, as DNA: TGCAGCGTTGCAGCGGGGGAAAAACTGTTTTTT.

The genes are TRBV6-1 and TRBJ1-6, with 9 bases matching TRBD1. In germline, CDR1 is MNHNS, CDR2 SASEGT. The CDR3 sequence is 15 residues long. Trimming at V came to 2 bases and at J to 7 bases, leaving 3 bases not matched to a gene. CDR3 protein: CASSERQGGNSPLHF. CDR3 DNA sequence: TGTGCCAGCAGTGAACGACAGGGGGGGAATTCACCCCTCCACTTT.

The chain combines TRBV9 with TRBJ1-2; 7 bases align to TRBD1. Germline CDR1 SGDLS, CDR2 YYNGEE. This CDR3 contains 14 residues. Trimming removed 3 bases from V and 2 bases from J; junction bases left unmatched: 4. The CDR3 nucleotides read TGTGCCAGCAGCGCAGGGGGTAGGAACTATGGCTACACCTTC. The encoded protein is CASSAGGRNYGYTF.

The rearrangement joins TRBV9 to TRBJ1-2; D gene uncertain. The CDR3 is 13 amino acids. The V and J ends lost 0 bases and 6 bases respectively, with 9 bases between them. Germline V gene data show CDR1 as SGDLS and CDR2 as YYNGEE. CDR3 sequence reads: CASSVAQNNGYTF. In DNA form, the CDR3 reads TGTGCCAGCAGCGTAGCGCAGAACAATGGCTACACCTTC.

This clone was picked up a small number of times. Additional DNA sequences in this sample encode the identical CDR3. CDR3 sequence (DNA): TGTGCCAGTAGTGGCAGCAATCAGCCCCAGCATTTT. This encodes CASSGSNQPQHF. The V gene is TRBV19, the J gene TRBJ1-5; no reliable D call. The CDR3 consists of 12 residues. Trimming stripped 5 bases from V and 1 base from J, with 3 bases between. The germline V gene has CDR1 LNHDA and CDR2 SQIVND (reference sequence).

The chain employs TRBV5-5 and TRBJ2-1, with a tentative D call TRBD2 (6 bases). The CDR3 extends over 15 amino acids. Germline V gene sequence: CDR1 SGHKS, CDR2 YYEKEE (reference sequence). Trimming stripped 0 bases from V and 3 bases from J, with 10 bases between. The CDR3 protein is CASSLALGGYNEQFF. CDR3 bases: TGTGCCAGCAGCTTGGCCCTCGGGGGCTACAATGAGCAGTTCTTC.

The chain combines TRBV19 with TRBJ1-5; no firm D call. The CDR3 has 13 amino acids. V was cut by 6 bases and J by 6 bases, with 12 bases left in between. CDR1 and CDR2 from the germline V gene are LNHDA and SQIVND (reference sequence). CDR3 coding DNA: TGTGCCAGTAGAGGCGGCGTCGGTCAGCCCCAGCATTTT. This sequence encodes CASRGGVGQPQHF.

The chain recombines TRBV27 with TRBJ1-1, with 7 bases that match TRBD1. Trimming at V came to 2 bases and at J to 7 bases, leaving 4 bases not matched to a gene. Per the germline V gene, CDR1 is MNHEY and CDR2 is SMNVEV (reference sequence). The CDR3 contains 13 residues. The CDR3 coding sequence is TGTGCCAGCAGTTTAACCCGGGACAGTGAAGCTTTCTTT. It yields the protein CASSLTRDSEAFF.

V and J are TRBV29-1 and TRBJ2-2; 8 positions match TRBD1. Trimming removed 7 bases from V and 4 bases from J; junction bases left unmatched: 11. The CDR3 sequence is 15 residues long. Germline CDR1 and CDR2: SQVTM and ANQGSEA. This CDR3 reads CSGTKGQGTTGELFF. In DNA form, the CDR3 reads TGCAGCGGAACTAAAGGACAGGGTACCACCGGGGAGCTGTTTTTT.

The V gene is TRBV24-1, the J gene TRBJ2-5; weak D call: TRBD2 (5 bases). Germline assignment: CDR1 KGHDR and CDR2 SFDVKD. This CDR3 has 14 residues. The V end was cut by 5 bases, the J end by 2 bases, with 11 bases between. The CDR3 bases are TGTGCCACCAGTGGAGGGATGAGACAAGAGACCCAGTACTTC. This sequence encodes CATSGGMRQETQYF.

The V and J genes are TRBV5-1 and TRBJ2-1; D is perhaps TRBD2 (7 bases). Germline V gene lookup returns CDR1 SGHRS and CDR2 YFSETQ. The length of the CDR3 is 16 residues. Trimming took off 0 bases at V and 3 bases at J, with 13 bases between the two ends. CDR3 residues: CASSLGGGGLYNEQFF. The CDR3 DNA reads TGCGCCAGCAGCTTGGGCGGCGGGGGCCTCTACAATGAGCAGTTCTTC.

This clone was seen only once. The chain has TRBV12-3 or TRBV12-4 and TRBJ1-5; D might be TRBD1 (5 bases). The CDR3 consists of 13 residues. Trimming took 1 base from V and 7 from J, leaving 8 bases between them. The chain's CDR3 is CASSLGREQPQHF. DNA of the CDR3: TGTGCCAGCAGTTTAGGCAGGGAACAGCCCCAGCATTTT.

The chain carries TRBV6-5 and TRBJ1-3; possible D gene TRBD1, 5 bases. Germline assignment: CDR1 MNHEY and CDR2 SVGAGI. This CDR3 has 15 amino acids. Deletions cut 5 bases from V and 0 bases from J, with 11 bases between. CDR3 DNA sequence: TGTGCCAGCAGTCTCTCTCAGGGCTCTGGAAACACCATATATTTT. This gives the protein CASSLSQGSGNTIYF.

The chain joins TRBV18 to TRBJ2-1; 8 positions match TRBD2. Germline V gives CDR1 KGHSH, CDR2 LQKENI. V dropped 8 bases and J dropped 4; count of bases not matched to a gene: 10. The CDR3 length is 15 residues. In DNA, the CDR3 is TGTGCCAGCCACCGGGGAGCGGGGGTTTACAATGAGCAGTTCTTC. Translation: CASHRGAGVYNEQFF.

The chain has TRBV5-1 and TRBJ2-3, with TRBD1 matching over 7 bases. Per the germline V gene, CDR1 is SGHRS and CDR2 is YFSETQ. The CDR3 loop spans 16 amino acids. V shed 0 bases and J 0 bases; nucleotides not matched to a gene: 4. The CDR3 is CASSLEGTASTDTQYF. CDR3 coding DNA: TGCGCCAGCAGCTTGGAAGGGACAGCTAGCACAGATACGCAGTATTTT.

This clone was detected ten times or more. The chain employs TRBV6-2 or TRBV6-3 and TRBJ2-5; D perhaps matches TRBD2 (5 bases). Looked up from germline, CDR1 is MNHEY and CDR2 is SVGEGT. This CDR3 region has 15 residues. The V gene lost 2 bases and the J gene lost 2 bases, with 12 bases spanning the gap. DNA for the CDR3: TGTGCCAGCAGTTACGGATTCGGGGTTCAAGAGACCCAGTACTTC. Translating it yields CASSYGFGVQETQYF.

CDR3 DNA sequence: TGTGCCAGCAGCTTTTCTAGCGGGAGTGGATACGAGCAGTACTTC. Translation: CASSFSSGSGYEQYF. The V gene is TRBV7-2, the J gene TRBJ2-7, with 10 bases identical to TRBD2. V was clipped by 3 bases and J by 4 bases; unmatched bases: 6. The CDR3 totals 15 residues. CDR1 is SGHTA, CDR2 FQGNSA, per germline.

The chain carries TRBV24-1 and TRBJ2-7; TRBD1 matches at 10 bases. V lost 9 bases and J lost 2; bases outside the gene matches: 12. CDR1 and CDR2 (germline): KGHDR, SFDVKD. This CDR3 region has 16 residues. The CDR3 sequence: CATVLVGQGFTYEQYV. Here the CDR3 DNA reads TGTGCCACCGTTCTGGTGGGACAGGGGTTTACCTACGAGCAGTACGTC.

This clone was seen a few times. The rearrangement joins TRBV15 to TRBJ1-4; the match to TRBD1 covers 7 bases. V lost 3 bases and J lost 6; bases outside the gene matches: 7. Germline CDR1 and CDR2: LNHNV and YYDKDF (reference sequence). This CDR3 contains 15 residues. CDR3 sequence: CATSRDRKIDEKLFF. The DNA of the CDR3 is TGTGCCACCAGCAGGGACAGGAAGATTGATGAAAAACTGTTTTTT.